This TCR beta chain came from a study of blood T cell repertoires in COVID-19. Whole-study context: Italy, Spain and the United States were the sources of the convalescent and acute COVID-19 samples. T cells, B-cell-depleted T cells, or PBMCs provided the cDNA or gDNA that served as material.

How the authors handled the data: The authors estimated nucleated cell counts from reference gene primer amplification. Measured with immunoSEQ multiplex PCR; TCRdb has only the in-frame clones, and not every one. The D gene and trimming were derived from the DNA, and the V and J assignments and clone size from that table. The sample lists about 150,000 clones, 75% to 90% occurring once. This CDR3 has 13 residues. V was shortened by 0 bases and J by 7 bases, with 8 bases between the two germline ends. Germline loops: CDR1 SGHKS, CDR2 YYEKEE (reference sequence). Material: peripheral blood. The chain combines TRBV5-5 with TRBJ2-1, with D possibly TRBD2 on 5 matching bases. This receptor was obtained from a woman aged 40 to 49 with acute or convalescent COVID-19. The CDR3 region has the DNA TGTGCCAGCAGCTTGGCCACGGGAAATGAGCAGTTCTTC. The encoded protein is CASSLATGNEQFF. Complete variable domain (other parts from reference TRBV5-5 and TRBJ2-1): DAGVTQSPTHLIKTRGQQVTLRCSPISGHKSVSWYQQVLGQGPQFIFQYYEKEERGRGNFPDRFSARQFPNYSSELNVNALLLGDSALYLCASSLATGNEQFFGPGTRLTVL.